A single sample is the source of the 9 T cell receptor beta chains below, sequenced in a study of blood T cell repertoires in COVID-19. Here immunoSEQ multiplex PCR was the method, and the copy in TCRdb shows in-frame clones only, minus some. The table shows 200,000 or so clones, with roughly 80% occurring only once. Specimen: peripheral blood. These receptors were collected from a man aged 55 to 70 with active or convalescent COVID-19.

This chain connects TRBV3-1 (or the pseudogene TRBV3-2) to TRBJ1-2; tentatively, D is TRBD1 (6 bases). The CDR3 has 15 amino acids. Trimming cost V 5 bases and J 2 bases, with 15 bases left between them. From germline, CDR1 is LGHDT and CDR2 YNNKEL (reference sequence). The CDR3 nucleotides are TGTGCCAGCAGCTCCCGGGACACTCCCAACTATGGCTACACCTTC. This translates into CASSSRDTPNYGYTF.

The chain couples TRBV7-6 to TRBJ2-5; 7 bases agree with TRBD2. Per the germline V gene, CDR1 is SGHVS and CDR2 is FNYEAQ. V lost 3 bases, J lost 2 bases, and 3 bases stayed unmatched. The CDR3 spans 14 residues. CDR3: CASSFPSGQETQYF. DNA of the CDR3: TGTGCCAGCAGCTTTCCTAGCGGACAAGAGACCCAGTACTTC.

The rearrangement links TRBV24-1 to TRBJ1-5; D is perhaps TRBD1 (5 bases). From germline, CDR1 is KGHDR and CDR2 SFDVKD. V gave up 2 bases and J gave up 5 bases, with 6 bases separating them. The CDR3 covers 13 residues. Written as DNA, the CDR3 is TGTGCCACCAGTGATTCCAGGGATCAGCCCCAGCATTTT. It is translated as CATSDSRDQPQHF.

This sequence joins TRBV6-2 or TRBV6-3 and TRBJ2-7; 7 bases line up with TRBD1. The germline V gene encodes CDR1 MNHEY and CDR2 SVGEGT. V shed 6 bases, J shed 4 bases, and the junction held 15 bases outside the gene matches. The CDR3 contains 16 residues. CDR3 amino acids: CASSTQTGASVYEQYF. The CDR3 DNA follows: TGTGCCAGCAGCACACAAACAGGGGCCTCCGTTTACGAGCAGTACTTC.

This clone was counted between two and nine times. The rearrangement uses TRBV27 and TRBJ1-2; no firm D call. The CDR3 length is 14 residues. V was shortened by 6 bases and J by 3 bases, with 14 bases between the two germline ends. CDR1 is MNHEY and CDR2 is SMNVEV in the germline V gene (reference sequence). DNA of the CDR3: TGTGCCAGCAGCTCCGTTTGGGCCGACTATGGCTACACCTTC. This sequence encodes CASSSVWADYGYTF.

V usage is TRBV24-1 and J usage is TRBJ2-3; 7 bases fit TRBD1. The CDR3 extends over 16 amino acids. Trimming took 2 bases from V and 1 from J; bases not matched to a gene: 5. Germline CDR1 is KGHDR and CDR2 is SFDVKD. The CDR3 loop reads CATSDWTGSRTDTQYF. In nucleotides, the CDR3 is TGTGCCACCAGTGATTGGACAGGTTCCCGCACAGATACGCAGTATTTT.

This clone was seen a single time. The V and J genes are TRBV7-9 and TRBJ2-3, with 7 bases that match TRBD2. The germline V gene has CDR1 SEHNR and CDR2 FQNEAQ (reference sequence). The CDR3 length is 14 residues. Germline trimming cut 4 bases from V and 3 bases from J; bases unmatched to any gene: 4. As DNA, the CDR3 is TGTGCCAGCAGCTCTTCGGGAGGAACAGATACGCAGTATTTT. Encoded protein: CASSSSGGTDTQYF.

The chain carries TRBV10-3 and TRBJ2-3; D ambiguous. Germline V lookup: CDR1 ENHRY, CDR2 SYGVKD. The CDR3 covers 12 residues. V lost 4 bases and J 6 bases, leaving 8 bases between the germline ends. The CDR3 is CAISGIADTQYF. In DNA, the CDR3 is TGTGCCATCAGTGGAATTGCGGATACGCAGTATTTT.

In this sample, this clone turned up once. The chain combines TRBV6-2 or TRBV6-3 with TRBJ2-7, with 7 positions matching TRBD1. Per the germline V gene, CDR1 is MNHEY and CDR2 is SVGEGT. This CDR3 comprises 19 residues. J was trimmed by 0 bases and V by 2 bases; bases with no gene match: 16. The CDR3 nucleotides read TGTGCCAGCAGTTACCCGACCGACAGGGTTGGCCTTCCCTCCTACGAGCAGTACTTC. This codes for CASSYPTDRVGLPSYEQYF.